At least ten counts were recorded for the clone carrying this T cell receptor (beta chain). The data derive from a study of CD8+CD57+ T cells in acquired aplastic anemia. Germline V lookup: CDR1 MNHNS, CDR2 SASEGT. CDR3 length: 14 residues. Trimming cost V 6 bases and J 8 bases, with 19 bases left between them. The template for TCR beta VDJ and CDR3 sequence profiling was genomic DNA. TCRdb fed the reads into MiXCR, producing one record per CDR3 protein. The data hold about 80,000 distinct CDR3 sequences, with approximately 45% observed a single time. The V and J genes are TRBV6-1 and TRBJ1-2; D is unclear. This TCR was recovered from a human donor in good health, serving as a control. Sequencing was done on a sample of sorted CD4+, CD8+, or CD8+CD57+ T cells (not recorded which) from PBMCs. The CDR3 bases are TGTGCCAGCAGCCCCATATCGGCCCTACGGGGCTACACCTTC. Its protein is CASSPISALRGYTF.